This record covers a single T cell receptor beta chain. Its antigen is unidentified. V lost 3 bases and J 3 bases, leaving 11 bases between the germline ends. Germline V gene data show CDR1 as DFQATT and CDR2 as SNEGSKA (reference sequence). The CDR3 contains 13 residues. The sample comes from a study of blood T cells in healthy people across ages. Whole-study findings and limits: Reliance upon unsorted PBMCs precluded definitive naive versus antigen-experienced comparison.

Primed by a sample-barcoded 5' primer and a J-beta primer mix, a second PCR proceeded for roughly 7 to 11 cycles. All samples gave at least 3 million CDR3-containing paired-end reads. A single record per CDR3 protein comes from TCRdb applying MiXCR to the 5' RACE reads. The sample shows about 1,400,000 distinct CDR3 sequences, 55% to 75% of them seen only once. J is TRBJ2-5 and V is TRBV20-1; no definite D call. The TCR was taken from a man aged 18 to 29 in good health. The sequencing input was blood. The CDR3 is CSASGQNKETQYF. As DNA, the CDR3 is TGCAGTGCTAGTGGGCAAAACAAAGAGACCCAGTACTTC.